This T cell receptor beta chain is drawn from a study of T cells after yellow fever vaccination. About the research overall: In the case of low-cell-number fractions, SMART-Seq v4 Ultra Low Input was used for preparation.

This clonotype has more than one count but fewer than ten. Its antigen is not known. Trimming removed 6 bases from V and 4 bases from J; junction bases left unmatched: 13. The CDR3 consists of 18 residues. General study findings and limits: Re-detected after boosting: most primary clones, almost 98% of CD4 and less than 90% of CD8.

For TCR, cDNA came from 5'RACE template switching, which added a universal primer site and UMIs. One entry per CDR3 protein results from TCRdb running MiXCR on the 5' RACE reads. This table has 100,000 to 150,000 distinct CDR3 sequences, approximately 9% appearing once. This rearrangement joins TRBV12-3 or TRBV12-4 to TRBJ1-4, with 11 bases matching TRBD1. The clonotype was recovered from a man between 18 and 29 years old who received the YFV17D yellow fever vaccine. This sample comprised CD8+ T cells sorted from PBMCs, obtained on the day of the yellow fever booster vaccination. The CDR3 DNA is TGTGCCAGCAGGGCTGGACAGGGGGCTAGTAGGGGTAATGAAAAACTGTTTTTT. It encodes CASRAGQGASRGNEKLFF.